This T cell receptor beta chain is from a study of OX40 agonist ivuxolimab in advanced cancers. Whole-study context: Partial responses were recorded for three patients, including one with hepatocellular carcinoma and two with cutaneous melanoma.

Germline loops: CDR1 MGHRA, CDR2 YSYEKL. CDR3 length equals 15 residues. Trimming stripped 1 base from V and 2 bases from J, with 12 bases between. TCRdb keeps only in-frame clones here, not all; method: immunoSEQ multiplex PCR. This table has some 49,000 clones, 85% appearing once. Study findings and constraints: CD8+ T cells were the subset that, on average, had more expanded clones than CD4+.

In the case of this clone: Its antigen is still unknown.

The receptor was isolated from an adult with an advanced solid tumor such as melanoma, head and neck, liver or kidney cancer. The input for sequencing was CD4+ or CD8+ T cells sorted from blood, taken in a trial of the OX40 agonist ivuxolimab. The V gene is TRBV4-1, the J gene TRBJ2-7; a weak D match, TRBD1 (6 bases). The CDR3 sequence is CASSQVVGQPYEQYF. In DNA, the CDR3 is TGCGCCAGCAGCCAAGTGGTAGGACAGCCCTACGAGCAGTACTTC.